The next 2 T cell receptor beta chains were all read from a single sample in a study of blood T cells in healthy people across ages. Together with a sample-barcoded 5' primer, a J-beta primer mix was included in a second PCR lasting about 7 to 11 cycles. TCRdb reanalysed the 5' RACE reads using MiXCR and keeps one entry per CDR3 protein. Of roughly 860,000 distinct CDR3 sequences listed, roughly 60% were seen once; the top ten hold about 27%. Sequencing was carried out using blood. These receptors were obtained from a man younger than 40 in good health.

The chain uses TRBV7-9 and TRBJ1-5; 7 bases match TRBD1. Germline values: CDR1 SEHNR, CDR2 FQNEAQ (reference sequence). With V trimmed by 5 bases and J by 7 bases, 8 bases remained unmatched. There are 14 residues in the CDR3. The CDR3 region is CASSPTGAQQPQHF. Here the CDR3 DNA reads TGTGCCAGCAGCCCCACAGGGGCGCAGCAGCCCCAGCATTTT.

This clonotype was seen a handful of times. The chain has TRBV7-2 and TRBJ2-7; 7 bases agree with TRBD1. The CDR3 has 14 residues. CDR1 SGHTA and CDR2 FQGNSA come from the germline V gene. V shed 6 bases and J 7 bases; nucleotides not matched to a gene: 12. CDR3 nucleotide sequence: TGTGCCAGCAGTTTTATAGGGGGCAGAAATGAGCAGTACTTC. This gives the protein CASSFIGGRNEQYF.